This note documents a single T cell receptor (beta chain) sequence. Its antigen remains unknown. The authors distributed each subset's genomic DNA evenly over several immunoSEQ plates. Repertoires were generated with immunoSEQ multiplex PCR, while TCRdb's copy carries only in-frame clones and drops some. This table holds about 2 million clones, 95% found once. The CDR3 has 13 amino acids. Trimming took 5 bases from V and 4 from J, leaving 10 bases between them. Germline values: CDR1 SGHAT, CDR2 FQNNGV. This sample was taken from a study of shared clonotypes between healthy human individuals. Across the whole study: Researchers assigned three CD4 naive, three CD4 memory, two CD8 naive and one CD8 memory plate to each donor.

Study results and caveats: The sharing of around 5% of naive CD4 clonotypes was seen across a handful of donors.

The material sequenced was naive CD4+ T cells sorted from blood. This sample's subset: CD45RA+ positively selected. V and J are TRBV11-2 and TRBJ2-3; D ambiguous. The clonotype comes from a young man in good health. This chain's CDR3 is CASSPRRADTQYF. CDR3 in DNA: TGTGCCAGCAGCCCCCGACGGGCAGATACGCAGTATTTT.